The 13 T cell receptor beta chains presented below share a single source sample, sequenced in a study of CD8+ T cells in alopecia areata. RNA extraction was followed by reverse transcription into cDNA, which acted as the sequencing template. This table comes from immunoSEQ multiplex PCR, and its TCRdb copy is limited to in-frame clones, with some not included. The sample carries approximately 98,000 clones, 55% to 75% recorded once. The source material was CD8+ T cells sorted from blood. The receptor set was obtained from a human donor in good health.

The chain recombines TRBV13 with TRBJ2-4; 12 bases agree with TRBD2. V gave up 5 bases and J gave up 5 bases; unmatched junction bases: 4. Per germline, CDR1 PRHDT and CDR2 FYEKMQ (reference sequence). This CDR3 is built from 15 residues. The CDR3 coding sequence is TGTGCCAGCAGCCCTAGCGGGGGGGCTCAAAACATTCAGTACTTC. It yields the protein CASSPSGGAQNIQYF.

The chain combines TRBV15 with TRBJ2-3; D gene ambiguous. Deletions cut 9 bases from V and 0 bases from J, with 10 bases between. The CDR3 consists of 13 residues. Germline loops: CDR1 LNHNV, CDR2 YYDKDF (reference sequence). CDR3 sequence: CATSPRSTDTQYF. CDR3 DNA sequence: TGTGCCACGAGCCCCCGAAGCACAGATACGCAGTATTTT.

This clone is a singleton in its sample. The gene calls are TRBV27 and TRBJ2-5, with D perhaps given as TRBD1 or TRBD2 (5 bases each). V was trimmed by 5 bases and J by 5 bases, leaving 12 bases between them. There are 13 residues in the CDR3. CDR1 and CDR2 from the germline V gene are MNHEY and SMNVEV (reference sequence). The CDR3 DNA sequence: TGTGCCAGCAGTAGCGATTGGGGGGAGACCCAGTACTTC. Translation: CASSSDWGETQYF.

CDR3 sequence: CASSLSGLGYEQYF. The CDR3 nucleotides read TGTGCCAGCAGTTTATCGGGACTAGGCTACGAGCAGTACTTC. This sequence joins TRBV27 and TRBJ2-7; 8 bases are shared with TRBD2. Germline V gene lookup returns CDR1 MNHEY and CDR2 SMNVEV (reference sequence). The J segment lost 3 bases and the V segment lost 0 bases, leaving 1 base of the junction unmatched. The CDR3 has 14 residues.

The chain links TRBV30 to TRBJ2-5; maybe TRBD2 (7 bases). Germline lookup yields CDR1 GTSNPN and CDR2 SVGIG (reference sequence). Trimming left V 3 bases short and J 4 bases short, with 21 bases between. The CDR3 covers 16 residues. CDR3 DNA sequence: TGTGCCTGGAGGGGGGCTAGCGGTGTCCCGGGAGAGACCCAGTACTTC. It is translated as CAWRGASGVPGETQYF.

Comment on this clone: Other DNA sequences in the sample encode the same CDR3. The CDR3 DNA reads TGTGCCAGCAGCTTGGGGACAACGGAAGCTTTCTTT. It codes for CASSLGTTEAFF. V gene TRBV5-6 combines with J gene TRBJ1-1, with D maybe TRBD1 (5 bases). CDR3 length: 12 amino acids. The germline V and J ends were trimmed by 0 bases and 8 bases, with 8 bases remaining between them. The germline V gene has CDR1 SGHDT and CDR2 YYEEEE.

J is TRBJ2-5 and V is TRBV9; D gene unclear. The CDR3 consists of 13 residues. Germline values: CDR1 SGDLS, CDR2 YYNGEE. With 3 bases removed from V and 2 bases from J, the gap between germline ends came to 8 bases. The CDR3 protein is CASSANLQETQYF. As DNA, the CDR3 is TGTGCCAGCAGCGCCAACCTTCAAGAGACCCAGTACTTC.

In DNA, the CDR3 is TGTGCCAGCATCGCGTATATGAACACTGAAGCTTTCTTT. Its translation: CASIAYMNTEAFF. The chain recombines TRBV2 with TRBJ1-1; D is ambiguous. This CDR3 has 13 residues. The ends were cut back, 7 bases at V and 0 bases at J, with 9 bases in the middle. Germline values: CDR1 SNHLY, CDR2 FYNNEI.

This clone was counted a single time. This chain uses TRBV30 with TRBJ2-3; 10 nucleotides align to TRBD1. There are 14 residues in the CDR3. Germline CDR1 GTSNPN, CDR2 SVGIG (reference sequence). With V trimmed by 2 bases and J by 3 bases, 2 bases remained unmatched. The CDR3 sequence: CAWSTGQGTDTQYF. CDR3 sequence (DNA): TGTGCCTGGAGTACGGGACAGGGGACAGATACGCAGTATTTT.

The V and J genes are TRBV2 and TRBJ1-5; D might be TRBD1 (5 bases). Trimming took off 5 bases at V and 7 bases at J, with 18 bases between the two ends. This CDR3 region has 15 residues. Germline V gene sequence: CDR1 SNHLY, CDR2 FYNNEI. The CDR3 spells CASSPDGGRGQPQHF. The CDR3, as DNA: TGTGCCAGCAGTCCCGACGGGGGGAGGGGACAGCCCCAGCATTTT.

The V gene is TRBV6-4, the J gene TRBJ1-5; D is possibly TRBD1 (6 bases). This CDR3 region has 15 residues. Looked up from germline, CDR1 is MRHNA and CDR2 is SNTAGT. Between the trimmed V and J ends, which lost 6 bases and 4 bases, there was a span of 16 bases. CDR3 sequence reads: CASSQGTGGNQPQHF. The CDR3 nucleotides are TGTGCCAGCAGCCAGGGGACGGGCGGGAATCAGCCCCAGCATTTT.

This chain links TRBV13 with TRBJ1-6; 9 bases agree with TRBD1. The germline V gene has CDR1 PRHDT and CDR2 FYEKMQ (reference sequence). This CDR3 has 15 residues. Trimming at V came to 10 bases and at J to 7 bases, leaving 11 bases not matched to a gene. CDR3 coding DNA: TGTGCCACCAAGACCCTGGGACAGGGCAATTCACCCCTCCACTTT. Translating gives CATKTLGQGNSPLHF. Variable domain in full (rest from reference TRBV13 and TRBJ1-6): AAGVIQSPRHLIKEKRETATLKCYPIPRHDTVYWYQQGPGQDPQFLISFYEKMQSDKGSIPDRFSAQQFSDYHSELNMSSLELGDSALYFCATKTLGQGNSPLHFGNGTRLTVT.

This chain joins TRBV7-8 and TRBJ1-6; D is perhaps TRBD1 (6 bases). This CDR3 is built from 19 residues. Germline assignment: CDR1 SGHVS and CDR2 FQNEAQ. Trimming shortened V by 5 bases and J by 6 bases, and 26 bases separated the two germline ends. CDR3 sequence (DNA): TGTGCCAGCAGCGCCCTGGGACTGGGACTTCAGGGGCGTAATTCACCCCTCCACTTT. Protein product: CASSALGLGLQGRNSPLHF.